These 18 T cell receptor beta chains originate from one sample sequenced in a study of beta chain features in type 1 diabetes. Study conclusions and caveats: All four CD4+ subsets of Type 1 diabetes patients contained TCRB CDR3s that were moderately but significantly shorter.

The authors reverse transcribed all of the isolated RNA, so sequencing captured expressed TCRB transcripts. Only in-frame clones appear in the TCRdb table, and some are missing; sequencing was by immunoSEQ multiplex PCR. Here the sample spans about 280,000 clones, over 14% being singletons. These TCRs' antigens remain unknown. The specimen was naive CD4+ T cells from blood. These receptors were collected from a man aged 18 to 30 with type 1 diabetes.

V and J are TRBV6-6 and TRBJ2-7, with TRBD1 matching 8 bases. The germline V gene has CDR1 MNHNY and CDR2 SVGAGI (reference sequence). Trimming took 7 bases from V and 3 from J; bases not matched to a gene: 5. The CDR3 extends over 13 amino acids. CDR3 nucleotide sequence: TGTGCCAGCAAGACAGGGGAAAGCTACGAGCAGTACTTC. This codes for CASKTGESYEQYF.

This clone was seen a few times. The V call is TRBV5-1, the J call TRBJ2-5; the match to TRBD1 covers 7 bases. CDR1 and CDR2 from the germline V gene are SGHRS and YFSETQ. Trimming cost V 4 bases and J 1 base; bases outside gene matches: 4. The CDR3 has 14 residues. This CDR3 is CASSLGTVQETQYF. Written as DNA, the CDR3 is TGCGCCAGCAGCCTAGGGACAGTCCAAGAGACCCAGTACTTC.

This clone has a handful of counts. V and J are TRBV6-6 and TRBJ2-3, with D unresolved. V lost 0 bases, J lost 1 base, and 5 bases lay in between. Germline assignment: CDR1 MNHNY and CDR2 SVGAGI (reference sequence). The CDR3 extends over 14 amino acids. The CDR3 reads CASSYSRGTDTQYF. CDR3 in DNA: TGTGCCAGCAGTTACTCGAGAGGCACAGATACGCAGTATTTT.

The J gene is TRBJ2-7, the V gene TRBV29-1; 10 bases match TRBD1. Germline lookup yields CDR1 SQVTM and CDR2 ANQGSEA. The CDR3 spans 11 residues. The ends lost 7 bases at V and 9 bases at J; junction bases unmatched: 6. In DNA form, the CDR3 reads TGCAGCGGCCGGGACAGGGGTTGGCAGTACTTC. Translated, it gives CSGRDRGWQYF.

This clone was counted between two and nine times. The chain recombines TRBV19 with TRBJ1-2; unclear D gene. Germline CDR1 and CDR2: LNHDA and SQIVND (reference sequence). V was shortened by 7 bases and J by 2 bases, with 11 bases between the two germline ends. The CDR3 extends over 13 amino acids. CDR3 sequence: CASTARENYGYTF. The CDR3 DNA is TGTGCCAGTACCGCGCGGGAGAACTATGGCTACACCTTC.

The CDR3 DNA sequence: TGTGCCAGCAGTGCTGGCCCCGGACTAGCCCCCCGGGGGCAGTACTTC. Translation gives CASSAGPGLAPRGQYF. The rearrangement joins TRBV9 to TRBJ2-7, with 8 bases matching TRBD2. CDR3 size: 16 residues. The germline CDR1 and CDR2 sequences are SGDLS and YYNGEE. The V segment lost 5 bases and the J segment 9 bases; nucleotides outside the gene matches: 19.

V gene TRBV5-8 combines with J gene TRBJ1-5, with TRBD1 matching over 7 bases. V dropped 5 bases and J dropped 5; count of bases not matched to a gene: 7. The V gene's germline CDR1 is SGHTS and CDR2 YDEGEE. This CDR3 has 14 residues. The CDR3 region is CASSRGTGDQPQHF. In DNA, the CDR3 is TGTGCCAGCAGTAGAGGCACAGGGGATCAGCCCCAGCATTTT.

CDR3 region: CASSPYLGLAGGDYSYEQYF. The CDR3 DNA reads TGTGCCAGCTCACCGTACTTGGGACTAGCGGGAGGGGACTACTCCTACGAGCAGTACTTC. The chain uses TRBV18 and TRBJ2-7, with 16 bases matching TRBD2. CDR1 KGHSH and CDR2 LQKENI come from the germline V gene. The CDR3 has 20 residues. V trimming: 3 bases; J trimming: 0 bases; junction bases outside the gene matches: 11.

This clone has only a few counts. The rearrangement joins TRBV27 to TRBJ2-5; 7 bases line up with TRBD1. Germline CDR1 reads MNHEY; CDR2 reads SMNVEV (reference sequence). V lost 3 bases and J lost 4; bases outside the gene matches: 5. This CDR3 is built from 14 residues. The CDR3 coding sequence is TGTGCCAGCAGTTTTCGCAGGGGGTCAGAGACCCAGTACTTC. Translation gives CASSFRRGSETQYF.

This clone was seen a handful of times. The chain is built from TRBV9 and TRBJ1-2; tentative D call: TRBD1 (6 bases). CDR1 and CDR2 (germline): SGDLS, YYNGEE. Trimming cost V 2 bases and J 7 bases, with 15 bases left between them. The CDR3 has 14 residues. The CDR3 DNA reads as TGTGCCAGCAGCGTCTCGTGGGGGGGCGGTGGCTACACCTTC. Translating gives CASSVSWGGGGYTF.

In its sample, this clone was seen a few times. The chain joins TRBV29-1 to TRBJ1-1, with D possibly matching TRBD1 (5 bases). Germline lookup yields CDR1 SQVTM and CDR2 ANQGSEA. This CDR3 has 13 residues. Trimming removed 8 bases at V and 1 base at J, with 14 bases between. CDR3 in amino acids: CSSQGLANTEAFF. CDR3 DNA sequence: TGCAGCTCCCAGGGCTTGGCGAACACTGAAGCTTTCTTT.

This chain connects TRBV5-4 to TRBJ1-2; 7 nucleotides match TRBD1. Germline V lookup: CDR1 SGHNT, CDR2 YYREEE (reference sequence). V gave up 4 bases and J gave up 4 bases; unmatched junction bases: 10. The CDR3 contains 15 residues. The CDR3 nucleotides read TGTGCCAGCAGCGCGGACAGGTCAACTCGCTATGGCTACACCTTC. The encoded protein is CASSADRSTRYGYTF.

The V and J genes are TRBV7-6 and TRBJ1-3; D is undetermined. CDR3 length: 15 residues. V shed 5 bases and J shed 0 bases, with 11 bases lying between them. Germline V gives CDR1 SGHVS, CDR2 FNYEAQ. CDR3 protein: CASSQVENSGNTIYF. In nucleotides, the CDR3 is TGTGCCAGCAGCCAAGTGGAGAACTCTGGAAACACCATATATTTT. The full variable domain, in which reference TRBV7-6 and TRBJ1-3 provide the parts outside the CDR3, is GAGVSQSPRYKVTKRGQDVALRCDPISGHVSLYWYRQALGQGPEFLTYFNYEAQQDKSGLPNDRFSAERPEGSISTLTIQRTEQRDSAMYRCASSQVENSGNTIYFGEGSWLTVV.

This clone was seen only a few times. The chain uses TRBV7-8 and TRBJ1-5; unclear D gene. The CDR3 is made up of 13 amino acids. Trimming left V 5 bases short and J 4 bases short, with 9 bases between. Germline V gene lookup returns CDR1 SGHVS and CDR2 FQNEAQ. In DNA form, the CDR3 reads TGTGCCAGCAGCCCGAGACTAAATCAGCCCCAGCATTTT. It yields the protein CASSPRLNQPQHF.

This clone was observed a few times. This sequence joins TRBV7-9 and TRBJ1-1, with D uncertain. The V gene lost 5 bases and the J gene lost 4 bases, with 8 bases spanning the gap. The germline CDR1 and CDR2 sequences are SEHNR and FQNEAQ (reference sequence). The CDR3 length is 12 residues. The CDR3 DNA follows: TGTGCCAGCAGCCTATTTTCCACTGAAGCTTTCTTT. The encoded protein is CASSLFSTEAFF.

V is TRBV4-2 and J is TRBJ1-5, with D hard to call. V lost 0 bases and J lost 6, with 6 bases in between. There are 13 residues in the CDR3. Germline lookup yields CDR1 LGHNA and CDR2 YNFKEQ. The CDR3 sequence: CASSQDSSQPQHF. CDR3 DNA: TGTGCCAGCAGCCAAGATTCCAGTCAGCCCCAGCATTTT.

J is TRBJ2-7 and V is TRBV6-5; TRBD2 aligns across 8 bases. Germline lookup yields CDR1 MNHEY and CDR2 SVGAGI. The CDR3 length is 14 residues. Trimming took 5 bases from V and 6 from J; bases not matched to a gene: 9. CDR3 amino acids: CASSPAGTRVEQYF. The CDR3, as DNA: TGTGCCAGCAGTCCAGCCGGGACTAGGGTCGAGCAGTACTTC.

About this clone itself: The same CDR3 arises from other DNA sequences in this sample as well. The chain is built from TRBV18 and TRBJ1-2; no reliable D call. CDR1 and CDR2 from the germline V gene are KGHSH and LQKENI. This CDR3 is 13 amino acids long. The germline V and J ends were trimmed by 2 bases and 4 bases, with 8 bases remaining between them. For the CDR3, the DNA is TGTGCCAGCTCACCAGGGCAGCCCTATGGCTACACCTTC. Translation gives CASSPGQPYGYTF.